The present TCR beta chain was sequenced within a study of early T cells in non-severe SARS-CoV-2 infection. On the study more broadly: Sequencing targeted bulk RNA from unsorted whole blood, leaving chains unpaired. Study-level findings and limits: Matching against VDJdb likely underestimated virus-specific expansions, favoring anti-spike CD8.

This clonotype has ten or more counts. Its specificity is not known. Between the trimmed V and J ends, which lost 0 bases and 2 bases, there was a span of 9 bases. The CDR3 is 14 amino acids. From germline, CDR1 is SGDLS and CDR2 YYNGEE. Individual cDNA molecules carried attached unique molecular identifiers. TCRdb passed the 5' RACE reads through MiXCR, listing each CDR3 protein once. The repertoire holds tens of thousands of distinct CDR3 sequences, around 12% seen once, with more than 4.5% in the top ten. The sequenced sample was whole blood. The TCR sequence derives from an adult who was a healthcare worker with PCR-confirmed SARS-CoV-2 infection or an uninfected control (not recorded which). The V call is TRBV9, the J call TRBJ2-7; possibly TRBD1 or TRBD2 for D (5 bases each). CDR3 coding DNA: TGTGCCAGCAGCGTAGGGGGGAGCCCCTACGAGCAGTACTTC. Encoded protein: CASSVGGSPYEQYF. Drawing the rest from reference TRBV9 and TRBJ2-7, the complete variable domain is DSGVTQTPKHLITATGQRVTLRCSPRSGDLSVYWYQQSLDQGLQFLIQYYNGEERAKGNILERFSAQQFPDLHSELNLSSLELGDSALYFCASSVGGSPYEQYFGPGTRLTVT.